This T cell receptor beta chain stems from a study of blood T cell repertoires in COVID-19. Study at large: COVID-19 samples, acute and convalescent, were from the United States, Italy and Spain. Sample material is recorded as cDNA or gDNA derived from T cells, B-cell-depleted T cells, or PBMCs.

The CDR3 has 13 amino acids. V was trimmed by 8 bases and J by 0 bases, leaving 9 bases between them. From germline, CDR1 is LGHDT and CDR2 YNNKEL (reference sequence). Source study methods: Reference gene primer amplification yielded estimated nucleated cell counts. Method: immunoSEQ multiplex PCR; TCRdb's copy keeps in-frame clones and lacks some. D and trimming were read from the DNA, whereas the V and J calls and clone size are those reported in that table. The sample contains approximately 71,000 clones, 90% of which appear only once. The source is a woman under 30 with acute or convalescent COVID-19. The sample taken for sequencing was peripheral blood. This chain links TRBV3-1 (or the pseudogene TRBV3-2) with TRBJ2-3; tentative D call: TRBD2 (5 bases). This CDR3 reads CASRDYSTDTQYF. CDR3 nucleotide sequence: TGTGCCAGCCGTGACTATAGCACAGATACGCAGTATTTT.